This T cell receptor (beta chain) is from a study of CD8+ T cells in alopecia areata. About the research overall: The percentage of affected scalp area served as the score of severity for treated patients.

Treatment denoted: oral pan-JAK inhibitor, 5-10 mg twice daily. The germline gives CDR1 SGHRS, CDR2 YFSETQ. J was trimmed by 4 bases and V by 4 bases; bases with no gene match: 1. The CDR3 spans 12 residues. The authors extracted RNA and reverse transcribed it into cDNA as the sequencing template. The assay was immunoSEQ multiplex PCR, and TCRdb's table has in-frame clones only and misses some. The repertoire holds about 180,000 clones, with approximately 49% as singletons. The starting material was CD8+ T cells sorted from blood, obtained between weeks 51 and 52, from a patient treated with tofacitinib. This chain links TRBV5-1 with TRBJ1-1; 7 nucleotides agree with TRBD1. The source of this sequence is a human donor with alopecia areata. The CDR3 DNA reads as TGCGCCAGCAGCAAGGGGGCCACTGAAGCTTTCTTT. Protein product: CASSKGATEAFF.